This T cell receptor (beta chain) was recorded in a study of CD8 T cells in Susac syndrome. Study summary: When their blood was taken, patients with Susac syndrome were therapy-naive, taking corticosteroids, or taking intravenous immunoglobulin alone.

Trimming shortened V by 6 bases and J by 3 bases, and 16 bases separated the two germline ends. Germline V gives CDR1 SGHRS, CDR2 YFSETQ. The CDR3 totals 15 residues. RNA was extracted with the RNeasy kit, and a quantity of 0.5 to 1 ug was reverse transcribed using random hexamers. TCRdb analysed the immunoSEQ multiplex PCR reads with MiXCR anew, one entry per CDR3 protein. This table has roughly 52,000 distinct CDR3 sequences, 85% to 95% appearing once. CD8+ and CD4+ T cells from blood underwent TCR beta sequencing, which was carried out in a high-throughput format. The source material was CD8+ T cells from PBMCs. The receptor's source is a human donor with Susac syndrome. The chain is built from TRBV5-1 and TRBJ1-5; D not certain. CDR3 nucleotide sequence: TGCGCCAGCACCCCTACAGATCCTCTCAATCAGCCCCAGCATTTT. Translating gives CASTPTDPLNQPQHF.